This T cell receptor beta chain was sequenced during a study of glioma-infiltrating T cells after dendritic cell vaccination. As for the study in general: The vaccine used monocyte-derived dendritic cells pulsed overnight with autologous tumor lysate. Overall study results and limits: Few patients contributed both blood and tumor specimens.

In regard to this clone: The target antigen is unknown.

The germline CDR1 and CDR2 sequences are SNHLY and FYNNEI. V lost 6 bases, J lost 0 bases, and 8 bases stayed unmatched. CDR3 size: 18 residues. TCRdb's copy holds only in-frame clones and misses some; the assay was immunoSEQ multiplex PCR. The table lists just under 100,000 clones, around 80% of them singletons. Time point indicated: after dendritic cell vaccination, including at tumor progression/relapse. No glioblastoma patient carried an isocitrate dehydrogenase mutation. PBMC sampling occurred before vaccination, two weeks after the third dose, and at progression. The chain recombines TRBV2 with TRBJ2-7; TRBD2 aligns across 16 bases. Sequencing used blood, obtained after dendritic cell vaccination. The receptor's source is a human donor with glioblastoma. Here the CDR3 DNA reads TGTGCCAGCAGGAAGGGACTAGCGGGAGGGCCGAGCTCCTACGAGCAGTACTTC. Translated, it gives CASRKGLAGGPSSYEQYF. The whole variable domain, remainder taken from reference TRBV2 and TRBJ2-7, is EPEVTQTPSHQVTQMGQEVILRCVPISNHLYFYWYRQILGQKVEFLVSFYNNEISEKSEIFDDQFSVERPDGSNFTLKIRSTKLEDSAMYFCASRKGLAGGPSSYEQYFGPGTRLTVT.